Listed below are T cell receptor beta chains from one sample, sequenced in a study of blood T cell repertoires in COVID-19. Assay used: immunoSEQ multiplex PCR; TCRdb lists only in-frame clones, some missing. The sample contains more than 200,000 clones, 80% to 85% of which appear only once. Sample: peripheral blood. These receptors came from an elderly woman with COVID-19, enrolled during active disease. The CDR3 runs from the conserved cysteine through the conserved F or W. A D gene is named only where the DNA matches it firmly. Where a row states a size, it is once, few, many or the class of an expanded clone; other rows omit it.

clone_size: -; d_call: -; v_call: TRBV7-9; j_call: TRBJ1-1; cdr3_nt: TGTGCCAGCAGCCCCTGGGCAGGGAGGACTGAAGCTTTCTTT; cdr3_aa: CASSPWAGRTEAFF
clone_size: -; d_call: -; v_call: TRBV28; j_call: TRBJ1-2; cdr3_nt: TGTGCCAGCAAGGTTCAGGACAGATATTTGGCTGGCTACACCTTC; cdr3_aa: CASKVQDRYLAGYTF
clone_size: -; d_call: -; v_call: TRBV5-6; j_call: TRBJ2-7; cdr3_nt: TGTGCCAGCAGCTTGGTGTCCGGAGGCGAGCAGTACTTC; cdr3_aa: CASSLVSGGEQYF
clone_size: -; d_call: -; v_call: TRBV18; j_call: TRBJ1-1; cdr3_nt: TGTGCCAGCTCACTCCAACAGAACACTGAAGCTTTCTTT; cdr3_aa: CASSLQQNTEAFF
clone_size: -; d_call: TRBD2; v_call: TRBV7-6; j_call: TRBJ2-5; cdr3_nt: TGTGCCAGCACCTTAGCGGGGGGTCTCCAAGAGACCCAGTACTTC; cdr3_aa: CASTLAGGLQETQYF
clone_size: -; d_call: TRBD1; v_call: TRBV10-2; j_call: TRBJ1-5; cdr3_nt: TGCGCCAGCAGCAGGGACAGGGCTAATCAGCCCCAGCATTTT; cdr3_aa: CASSRDRANQPQHF
clone_size: -; d_call: -; v_call: TRBV18; j_call: TRBJ1-4; cdr3_nt: TGTGCCAGCTCGGAGGTTGACATGGATGAAAAACTGTTTTTT; cdr3_aa: CASSEVDMDEKLFF
clone_size: few; d_call: -; v_call: TRBV7-9; j_call: TRBJ1-1; cdr3_nt: TGTGCCAGCAGCCGACAGATGAACACTGAAGCTTTCTTT; cdr3_aa: CASSRQMNTEAFF
clone_size: -; d_call: -; v_call: TRBV7-3; j_call: TRBJ2-2; cdr3_nt: TGTGCCAGCAGGGGAACAGGGAACACCGGGGAGCTGTTTTTT; cdr3_aa: CASRGTGNTGELFF
clone_size: once; d_call: -; v_call: TRBV19; j_call: TRBJ2-5; cdr3_nt: TGTGCCAGTAGTATCGACAGGTACCAAGAGACCCAGTACTTC; cdr3_aa: CASSIDRYQETQYF
clone_size: -; d_call: TRBD2; v_call: TRBV10-1; j_call: TRBJ2-7; cdr3_nt: TGCGCCAGCAGTCGTCCCGGGACTAGCGGGAGGGCCCACGAGCAGTACTTC; cdr3_aa: CASSRPGTSGRAHEQYF
clone_size: -; d_call: -; v_call: TRBV5-4; j_call: TRBJ2-5; cdr3_nt: TGTGCCAGCAGCTTGGTGCAGGCTTTCCAAGAGACCCAGTACTTC; cdr3_aa: CASSLVQAFQETQYF
clone_size: few; d_call: TRBD1; v_call: TRBV2; j_call: TRBJ1-5; cdr3_nt: TGTGCCAGCAGTGGGACAGGGGGCCCGTATCAAGGGCAGCCCCAGCATTTT; cdr3_aa: CASSGTGGPYQGQPQHF
clone_size: -; d_call: -; v_call: TRBV5-1; j_call: TRBJ2-5; cdr3_nt: TGCGCCAGCAGCCTCCTCGAGACTCAAGAGACCCAGTACTTC; cdr3_aa: CASSLLETQETQYF
clone_size: -; d_call: -; v_call: TRBV24-1; j_call: TRBJ2-2; cdr3_nt: TGTGCCACCAGTGGCCCAGCCGGGGAGCTGTTTTTT; cdr3_aa: CATSGPAGELFF
clone_size: -; d_call: -; v_call: TRBV28; j_call: TRBJ1-2; cdr3_nt: TGTGCCAGCAGTTTATTAGGGGAGGACTATGGCTACACCTTC; cdr3_aa: CASSLLGEDYGYTF
clone_size: -; d_call: -; v_call: TRBV7-8; j_call: TRBJ1-5; cdr3_nt: TGTGCCAGCAGCTTAGAGGGAGGAACATATAGCAATCAGCCCCAGCATTTT; cdr3_aa: CASSLEGGTYSNQPQHF
clone_size: -; d_call: -; v_call: TRBV27; j_call: TRBJ1-5; cdr3_nt: TGTGCCAGCAGAAGAACCCCAGTTAGCAATCAGCCCCAGCATTTT; cdr3_aa: CASRRTPVSNQPQHF
clone_size: -; d_call: -; v_call: TRBV11-2; j_call: TRBJ2-3; cdr3_nt: TGTGCCAGCAGCTTCACCGCCGGCGGTAGCACAGATACGCAGTATTTT; cdr3_aa: CASSFTAGGSTDTQYF
clone_size: -; d_call: TRBD2; v_call: TRBV27; j_call: TRBJ2-1; cdr3_nt: TGTGCCAGCAGTTACGGGACTAGCGGATTCAATGAGCAGTTCTTC; cdr3_aa: CASSYGTSGFNEQFF
clone_size: -; d_call: -; v_call: TRBV9; j_call: TRBJ2-2; cdr3_nt: TGTGCCAGCAGTCCCCGTAGGGAGGCCGGGGAGCTGTTTTTT; cdr3_aa: CASSPRREAGELFF
clone_size: few; d_call: -; v_call: TRBV21-1; j_call: TRBJ1-2; cdr3_nt: TGTGCCAGCAGCAAAGCCTTCAACTATGGCTACACCTTC; cdr3_aa: CASSKAFNYGYTF
clone_size: -; d_call: -; v_call: TRBV20-1; j_call: TRBJ1-1; cdr3_nt: TGCAGTGCTAACATGAACACTGAAGCTTTCTTT; cdr3_aa: CSANMNTEAFF
clone_size: -; d_call: -; v_call: TRBV6-5; j_call: TRBJ1-1; cdr3_nt: TGTGCCAGTACCAGGTTACAACATACGAACACTGAAGCTTTCTTT; cdr3_aa: CASTRLQHTNTEAFF
clone_size: few; d_call: -; v_call: TRBV12-3/TRBV12-4; j_call: TRBJ1-1; cdr3_nt: TGTGCCAGCAGCCCGGACATTCCTCAAGCTTTCTTT; cdr3_aa: CASSPDIPQAFF
clone_size: -; d_call: TRBD1; v_call: TRBV6-4; j_call: TRBJ1-1; cdr3_nt: TGTGCCAGCAGTCCGGACAGGTTGAACACTGAAGCTTTCTTT; cdr3_aa: CASSPDRLNTEAFF
clone_size: -; d_call: -; v_call: TRBV27; j_call: TRBJ1-2; cdr3_nt: TGTGCCAGCAGTTCCCCAGACTCTGATCACGGCTACACCTTC; cdr3_aa: CASSSPDSDHGYTF
clone_size: -; d_call: TRBD1; v_call: TRBV11-2; j_call: TRBJ1-3; cdr3_nt: TGTGCCAGCAGCTTGGGGACAGGGGTGGGAAACACCATATATTTT; cdr3_aa: CASSLGTGVGNTIYF
clone_size: -; d_call: -; v_call: TRBV7-9; j_call: TRBJ1-1; cdr3_nt: TGTGCCAGCAGCGGACGAAAAACAGGGACTGAAGCTTTCTTT; cdr3_aa: CASSGRKTGTEAFF
clone_size: -; d_call: -; v_call: TRBV7-9; j_call: TRBJ2-3; cdr3_nt: TGTGCCAGCAGCTTATCTGGGGGGACAGATACGCAGTATTTT; cdr3_aa: CASSLSGGTDTQYF
clone_size: -; d_call: -; v_call: TRBV2; j_call: TRBJ1-1; cdr3_nt: TGTGCCAGCAGTGAATGGGGGCTGGGGACTGAAGCTTTCTTT; cdr3_aa: CASSEWGLGTEAFF
clone_size: few; d_call: -; v_call: TRBV2; j_call: TRBJ2-3; cdr3_nt: TGTGCCAGCAGTGAAGCTGCGGGATATATAGATACGCAGTATTTT; cdr3_aa: CASSEAAGYIDTQYF
clone_size: -; d_call: TRBD1; v_call: TRBV30; j_call: TRBJ1-1; cdr3_nt: TGTGCCTGGACCCCAGTCAGGGGGCGTACTGAAGCTTTCTTT; cdr3_aa: CAWTPVRGRTEAFF
clone_size: -; d_call: -; v_call: TRBV6-6; j_call: TRBJ1-5; cdr3_nt: TGTGCCAGCAGTCACAGCTTTTCATCCAATCAGCCCCAGCATTTT; cdr3_aa: CASSHSFSSNQPQHF
clone_size: -; d_call: TRBD2; v_call: TRBV2; j_call: TRBJ2-3; cdr3_nt: TGTGCCAGCAGTGCTACTAGCGGGGGGACAGATACGCAGTATTTT; cdr3_aa: CASSATSGGTDTQYF
clone_size: -; d_call: -; v_call: TRBV3-1/TRBV3-2; j_call: TRBJ1-2; cdr3_nt: TGTGCCAGCAGCCAAGAAACAGGGTGGCAGGGCTACACCTTC; cdr3_aa: CASSQETGWQGYTF
clone_size: -; d_call: -; v_call: TRBV24-1; j_call: TRBJ2-5; cdr3_nt: TGTGCCACCAGTGACCCACAGGGTATGGAGACCCAGTACTTC; cdr3_aa: CATSDPQGMETQYF
clone_size: -; d_call: -; v_call: TRBV30; j_call: TRBJ1-2; cdr3_nt: TGTGCCTGGACGAATCACCGACAGGCTTTGGAACGGTACACCTTC; cdr3_aa: CAWTNHRQALERYTF
clone_size: -; d_call: TRBD1; v_call: TRBV11-2; j_call: TRBJ1-6; cdr3_nt: TGTGCCAGCAGCTCGCACAGGGGTGATTCACCCCTCCACTTT; cdr3_aa: CASSSHRGDSPLHF
clone_size: -; d_call: TRBD1; v_call: TRBV5-1; j_call: TRBJ2-7; cdr3_nt: TGCGCCAGCAGCAGGGACGGGACAGGGTCCTACGAGCAGTACTTC; cdr3_aa: CASSRDGTGSYEQYF
clone_size: -; d_call: TRBD1; v_call: TRBV7-3; j_call: TRBJ2-2; cdr3_nt: TGTGCCAGCAGCGATTGGACAGGTCCCACCGGGGAGCTGTTTTTT; cdr3_aa: CASSDWTGPTGELFF
clone_size: -; d_call: TRBD1; v_call: TRBV30; j_call: TRBJ1-4; cdr3_nt: TGTGCCTGGAGTGTCACCGACCAAGGGACAGGGGGTTGGTTGTCGGGTGAAAAACTGTTTTTT; cdr3_aa: CAWSVTDQGTGGWLSGEKLFF
clone_size: -; d_call: -; v_call: TRBV18; j_call: TRBJ1-2; cdr3_nt: TGTGCCAGCTCCCCGACAGCTGATTATGGCTACACCTTC; cdr3_aa: CASSPTADYGYTF